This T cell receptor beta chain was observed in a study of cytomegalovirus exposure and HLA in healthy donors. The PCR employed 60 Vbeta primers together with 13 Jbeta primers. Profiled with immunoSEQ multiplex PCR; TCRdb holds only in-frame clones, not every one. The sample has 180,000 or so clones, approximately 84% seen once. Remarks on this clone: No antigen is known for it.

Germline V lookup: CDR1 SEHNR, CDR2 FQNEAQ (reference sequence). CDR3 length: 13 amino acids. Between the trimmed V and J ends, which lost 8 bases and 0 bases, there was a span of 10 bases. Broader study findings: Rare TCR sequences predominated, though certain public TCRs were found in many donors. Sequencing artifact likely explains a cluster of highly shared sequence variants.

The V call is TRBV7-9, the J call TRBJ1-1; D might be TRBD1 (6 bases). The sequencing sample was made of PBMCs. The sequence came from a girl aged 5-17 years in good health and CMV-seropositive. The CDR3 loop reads CASGGRLNTEAFF. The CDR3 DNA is TGTGCCAGCGGGGGCAGGCTGAACACTGAAGCTTTCTTT.